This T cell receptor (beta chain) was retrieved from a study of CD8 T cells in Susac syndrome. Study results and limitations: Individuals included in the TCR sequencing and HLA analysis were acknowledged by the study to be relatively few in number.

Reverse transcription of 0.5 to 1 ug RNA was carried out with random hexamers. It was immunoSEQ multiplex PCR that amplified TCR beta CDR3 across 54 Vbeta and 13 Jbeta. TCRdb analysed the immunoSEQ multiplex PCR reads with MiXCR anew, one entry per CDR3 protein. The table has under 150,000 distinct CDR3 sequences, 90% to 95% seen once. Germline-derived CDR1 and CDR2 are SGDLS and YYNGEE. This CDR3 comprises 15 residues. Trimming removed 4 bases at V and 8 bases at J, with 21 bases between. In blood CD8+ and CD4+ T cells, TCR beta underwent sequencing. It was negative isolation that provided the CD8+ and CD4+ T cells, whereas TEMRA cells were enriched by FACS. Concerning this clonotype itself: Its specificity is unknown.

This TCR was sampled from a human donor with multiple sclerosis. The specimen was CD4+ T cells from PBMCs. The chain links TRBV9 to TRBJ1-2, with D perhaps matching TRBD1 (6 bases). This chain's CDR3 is CASSPEGGDLWGYTF. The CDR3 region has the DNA TGTGCCAGCAGCCCCGAGGGGGGTGACCTATGGGGCTACACCTTC.